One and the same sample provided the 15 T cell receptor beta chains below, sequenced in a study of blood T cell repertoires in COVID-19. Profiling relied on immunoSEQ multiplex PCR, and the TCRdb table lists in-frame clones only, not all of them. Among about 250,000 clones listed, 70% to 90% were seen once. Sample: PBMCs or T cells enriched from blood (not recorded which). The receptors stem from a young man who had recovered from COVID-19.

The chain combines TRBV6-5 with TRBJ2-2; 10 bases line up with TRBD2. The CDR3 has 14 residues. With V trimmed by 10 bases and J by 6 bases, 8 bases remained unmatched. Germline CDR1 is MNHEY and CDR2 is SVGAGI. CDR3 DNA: TGTGCCACCCGACTAGCGGGTCTTTCCGGGGAGCTGTTTTTT. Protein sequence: CATRLAGLSGELFF.

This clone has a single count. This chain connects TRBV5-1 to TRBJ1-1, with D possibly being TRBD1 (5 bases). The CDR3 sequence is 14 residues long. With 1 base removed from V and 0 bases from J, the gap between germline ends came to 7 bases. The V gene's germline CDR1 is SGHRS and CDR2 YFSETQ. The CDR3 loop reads CASSLRGVNTEAFF. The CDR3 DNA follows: TGCGCCAGCAGCTTGCGGGGGGTGAACACTGAAGCTTTCTTT.

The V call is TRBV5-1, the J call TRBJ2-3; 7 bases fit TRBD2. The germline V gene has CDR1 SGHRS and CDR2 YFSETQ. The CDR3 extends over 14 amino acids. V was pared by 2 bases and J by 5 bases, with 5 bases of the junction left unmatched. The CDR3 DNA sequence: TGCGCCAGCAGCTTCTCGGGAGGCAAAGATACGCAGTATTTT. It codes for CASSFSGGKDTQYF.

The CDR3 bases are TGTGCCAGCAGCATACCGGGGGAACGCTACACCTTC. This encodes CASSIPGERYTF. The V gene is TRBV7-3, the J gene TRBJ1-2, with D maybe TRBD1 (5 bases). Germline CDR1 is SGHTA and CDR2 is FQGTGA. CDR3 size: 12 residues. The ends were cut back, 5 bases at V and 9 bases at J, with 13 bases in the middle.

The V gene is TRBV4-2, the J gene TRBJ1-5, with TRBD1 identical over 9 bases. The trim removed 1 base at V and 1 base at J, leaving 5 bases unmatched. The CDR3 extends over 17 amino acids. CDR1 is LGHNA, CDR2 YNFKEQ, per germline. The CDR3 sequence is CASSQAQQGASNQPQHF. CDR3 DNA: TGTGCCAGCAGCCAAGCCCAACAGGGGGCAAGCAATCAGCCCCAGCATTTT.

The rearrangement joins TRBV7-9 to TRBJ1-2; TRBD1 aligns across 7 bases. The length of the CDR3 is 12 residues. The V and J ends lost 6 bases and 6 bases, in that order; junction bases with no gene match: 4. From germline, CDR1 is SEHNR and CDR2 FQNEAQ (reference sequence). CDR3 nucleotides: TGTGCCAGCAGAGCCCAGGGGGATGGCTACACCTTC. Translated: CASRAQGDGYTF.

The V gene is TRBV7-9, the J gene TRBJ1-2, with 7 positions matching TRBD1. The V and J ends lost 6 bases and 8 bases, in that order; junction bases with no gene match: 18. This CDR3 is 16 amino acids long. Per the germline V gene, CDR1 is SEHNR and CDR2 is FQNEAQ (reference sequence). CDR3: CASSSDRESHPDGYTF. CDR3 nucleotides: TGTGCCAGCAGTTCCGACAGGGAGAGCCATCCGGACGGCTACACCTTC. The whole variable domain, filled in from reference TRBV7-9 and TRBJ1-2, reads DTGVSQNPRHKITKRGQNVTFRCDPISEHNRLYWYRQTLGQGPEFLTYFQNEAQLEKSRLLSDRFSAERPKGSFSTLEIQRTEQGDSAMYLCASSSDRESHPDGYTFGSGTRLTVV.

CDR3 DNA sequence: TGTGCCAGCAGTAACGGGGGCACAGATACGCAGTATTTT. Translation gives CASSNGGTDTQYF. V is TRBV28 and J is TRBJ2-3, with TRBD2 as a possible D gene (5 bases). The germline CDR1 and CDR2 sequences are MDHEN and SYDVKM. Trimming took 5 bases from V and 1 from J, leaving 7 bases between them. The CDR3 runs 13 residues.

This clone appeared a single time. The CDR3 loop is CASSKTGVIAYNEQFF. In DNA form, the CDR3 reads TGTGCCAGCAGCAAGACAGGGGTGATCGCCTACAATGAGCAGTTCTTC. The chain carries TRBV14 and TRBJ2-1, with TRBD1 matching over 8 bases. Trimming removed 5 bases from V and 2 bases from J; junction bases left unmatched: 8. CDR1 and CDR2 from the germline V gene are SGHDN and FVKESK. The CDR3 loop spans 16 amino acids.

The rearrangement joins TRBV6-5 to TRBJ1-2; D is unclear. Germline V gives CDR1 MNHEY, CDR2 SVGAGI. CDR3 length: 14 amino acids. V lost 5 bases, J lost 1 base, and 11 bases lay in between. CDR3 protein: CASSLNGDNYGYTF. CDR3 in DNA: TGTGCCAGCAGTCTTAACGGAGATAACTATGGCTACACCTTC.

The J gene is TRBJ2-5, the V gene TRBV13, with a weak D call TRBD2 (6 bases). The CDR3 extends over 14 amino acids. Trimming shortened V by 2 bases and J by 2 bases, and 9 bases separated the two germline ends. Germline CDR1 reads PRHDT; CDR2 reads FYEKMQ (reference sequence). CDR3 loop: CASSLRREQETQYF. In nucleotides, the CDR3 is TGTGCCAGCAGCTTACGGCGGGAACAAGAGACCCAGTACTTC.

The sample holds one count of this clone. Here the CDR3 reads CASRRPGGNEQFF. CDR3 coding DNA: TGCGCCAGCAGACGCCCGGGAGGCAATGAGCAGTTCTTC. This sequence joins TRBV5-1 and TRBJ2-1; 7 nucleotides agree with TRBD2. Germline values: CDR1 SGHRS, CDR2 YFSETQ. With V trimmed by 5 bases and J by 6 bases, 5 bases remained unmatched. CDR3 length: 13 amino acids.

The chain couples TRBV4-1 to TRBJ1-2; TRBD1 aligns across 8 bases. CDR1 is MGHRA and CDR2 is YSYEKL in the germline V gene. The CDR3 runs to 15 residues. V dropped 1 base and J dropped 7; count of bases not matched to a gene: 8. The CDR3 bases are TGCGCCAGCAGCCAAGCCCCAGGGGGCAAGAGTGGCTACACCTTC. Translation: CASSQAPGGKSGYTF.

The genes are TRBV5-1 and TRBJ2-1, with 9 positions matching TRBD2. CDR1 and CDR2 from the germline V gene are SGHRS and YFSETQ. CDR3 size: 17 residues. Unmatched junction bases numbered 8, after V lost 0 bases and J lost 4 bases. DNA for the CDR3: TGCGCCAGCAGCTTGGCCAGTAGCGGGGGTCAGTACAATGAGCAGTTCTTC. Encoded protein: CASSLASSGGQYNEQFF.

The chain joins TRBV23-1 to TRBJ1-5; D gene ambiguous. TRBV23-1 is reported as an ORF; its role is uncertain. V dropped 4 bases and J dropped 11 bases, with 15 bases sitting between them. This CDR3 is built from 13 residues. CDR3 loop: CASSPAVELTQHF. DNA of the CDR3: TGCGCCAGCAGTCCGGCGGTCGAGCTGACCCAGCATTTT.